What follows are 13 T cell receptor beta chains derived from one specimen sequenced in a study of blood T cell repertoires in COVID-19. Sequencing was performed with immunoSEQ multiplex PCR; in TCRdb, only in-frame clones are kept and a portion is missing. Of 300,000 to 450,000 clones listed, 81% are singletons. The sample consisted of peripheral blood. These receptors all stem from a human donor with acute or convalescent COVID-19. The donor label of this sample is uncertain.

This chain uses TRBV3-1 (or the pseudogene TRBV3-2) with TRBJ2-4; 11 nucleotides match TRBD2. The CDR3 sequence is 16 residues long. The ends lost 5 bases at V and 0 bases at J; junction bases unmatched: 3. Per germline, CDR1 LGHDT and CDR2 YNNKEL (reference sequence). The CDR3 sequence: CASSKLAGVAKNIQYF. Here the CDR3 DNA reads TGTGCCAGCAGCAAACTAGCGGGGGTAGCCAAAAACATTCAGTACTTC.

Worth noting for this clone: This sample includes further DNA sequences coding for the same CDR3. This chain uses TRBV28 with TRBJ1-6; 10 positions agree with TRBD1. Losses at the gene ends were 5 bases for V and 10 bases for J; bases not matched to a gene: 5. The CDR3 runs to 14 residues. Germline values: CDR1 MDHEN, CDR2 SYDVKM. CDR3 region: CASSPGQGGSPLHF. The CDR3 bases are TGTGCCAGCAGTCCCGGACAGGGGGGGTCACCCCTCCACTTT.

This clone occurred once. The genes are TRBV10-3 and TRBJ2-7; 8 nucleotides agree with TRBD2. The V and J ends lost 4 bases and 1 base, in that order; junction bases with no gene match: 12. This CDR3 spans 17 amino acids. Germline V gene data show CDR1 as ENHRY and CDR2 as SYGVKD. The CDR3 coding sequence is TGTGCCATCAGTGGGGGGCTCCGTAGCGGGGAGTCCTACGAGCAGTACTTC. Amino acids: CAISGGLRSGESYEQYF.

This sequence joins TRBV11-3 and TRBJ2-2, with D perhaps matching TRBD1 (6 bases). This CDR3 is built from 16 residues. The germline CDR1 and CDR2 sequences are SGHNT and YENEEA. V lost 3 bases to trimming and J lost 5 bases, with 16 bases between them. DNA of the CDR3: TGTGCCAGCAGCTTCACAGGTTGGGGGCGGACCGGGGAGCTGTTTTTT. Its translation: CASSFTGWGRTGELFF.

The chain employs TRBV19 and TRBJ1-5; D remains unclear. CDR3 length: 18 residues. With 3 bases removed from V and 2 bases from J, the gap between germline ends came to 20 bases. Germline CDR1 LNHDA, CDR2 SQIVND (reference sequence). The CDR3 reads CASSIIPGSTGGNQPQHF. The CDR3 DNA reads TGTGCCAGTAGTATTATTCCGGGAAGTACCGGGGGCAATCAGCCCCAGCATTTT.

This clone was detected only once. The chain employs TRBV19 and TRBJ1-4; 8 bases fit TRBD1. The CDR3 has 16 residues. CDR1 and CDR2 (germline): LNHDA, SQIVND (reference sequence). The V gene end was trimmed by 4 bases and the J gene end by 10 bases; junction bases not matched to a gene: 14. The CDR3 nucleotides read TGTGCCAGTAGTAAACCCTCCGGACAGGGACCGGGAAAACTGTTTTTT. Its protein is CASSKPSGQGPGKLFF.

The V call is TRBV5-1, the J call TRBJ2-7; perhaps TRBD2 as D (6 bases). The CDR3 spans 15 residues. The germline V gene encodes CDR1 SGHRS and CDR2 YFSETQ. V shed 0 bases and J shed 0 bases, with 10 bases lying between them. CDR3 in DNA: TGCGCCAGCAGCTTGGAACTAGCCAACTCCTACGAGCAGTACTTC. Its protein is CASSLELANSYEQYF.

The V gene is TRBV4-1, the J gene TRBJ1-1; 7 nucleotides line up with TRBD1. The trim removed 7 bases at V and 8 bases at J, leaving 16 bases unmatched. CDR3 length equals 15 residues. Germline V gives CDR1 MGHRA, CDR2 YSYEKL. The CDR3 DNA follows: TGCGCCAGCACGCCCCGTCGACAGGGTGGCCCAGAAGCTTTCTTT. Translating it yields CASTPRRQGGPEAFF.

This clone was counted a single time. This sequence joins TRBV2 and TRBJ2-2, with 7 bases aligning to TRBD1. The V gene end was trimmed by 5 bases and the J gene end by 7 bases; junction bases not matched to a gene: 7. The V gene's germline CDR1 is SNHLY and CDR2 FYNNEI. The CDR3 length is 14 residues. CDR3: CASSQTGTVGELFF. CDR3 coding DNA: TGTGCCAGCAGTCAGACAGGGACGGTCGGGGAGCTGTTTTTT.

The rearrangement links TRBV7-9 to TRBJ1-2, with 7 bases matching TRBD1. Germline loops: CDR1 SEHNR, CDR2 FQNEAQ (reference sequence). The V and J ends lost 5 bases and 2 bases, in that order; junction bases with no gene match: 14. The CDR3 is 17 amino acids. The CDR3, as DNA: TGTGCCAGCAGCCCTAATGTGATGGCAGGGGGGAACTATGGCTACACCTTC. Amino acid sequence: CASSPNVMAGGNYGYTF.

This clone was recorded only once. The chain employs TRBV10-2 and TRBJ1-6; TRBD1 matches at 8 bases. V shed 4 bases, J shed 5 bases, and the junction held 7 bases outside the gene matches. From germline, CDR1 is WSHSY and CDR2 SAAADI. CDR3 length equals 16 residues. Written as DNA, the CDR3 is TGCGCCAGCAGTGCGCCTCGGGGACAGGATAATTCACCCCTCCACTTT. Translation gives CASSAPRGQDNSPLHF.

The gene calls are TRBV27 and TRBJ2-4; unclear D gene. The CDR3 is made up of 13 amino acids. Trimming pared 2 bases from V and 9 bases from J, leaving 11 bases between. CDR1 MNHEY and CDR2 SMNVEV come from the germline V gene (reference sequence). The CDR3 DNA reads as TGTGCCAGCAGTTTAGATGTAGGCGGCATTCAGTACTTC. It translates to CASSLDVGGIQYF.

The chain has TRBV6-5 and TRBJ1-2, with TRBD1 matching over 10 bases. With 6 bases clipped from V and 3 bases from J, the junction kept 4 bases outside the gene matches. The CDR3 totals 14 residues. CDR1 is MNHEY, CDR2 SVGAGI, per germline. The CDR3 reads CASRTGGSYYGYTF. The CDR3 DNA follows: TGTGCCAGCAGGACAGGGGGCTCGTACTATGGCTACACCTTC.